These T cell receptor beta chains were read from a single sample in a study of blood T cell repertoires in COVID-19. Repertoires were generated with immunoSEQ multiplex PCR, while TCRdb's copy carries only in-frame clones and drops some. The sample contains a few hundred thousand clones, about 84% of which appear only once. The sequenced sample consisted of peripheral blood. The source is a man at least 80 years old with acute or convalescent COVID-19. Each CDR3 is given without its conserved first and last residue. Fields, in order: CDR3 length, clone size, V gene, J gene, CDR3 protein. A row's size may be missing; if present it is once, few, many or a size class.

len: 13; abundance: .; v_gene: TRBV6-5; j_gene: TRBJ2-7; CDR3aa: ASSRIGVMVREQY
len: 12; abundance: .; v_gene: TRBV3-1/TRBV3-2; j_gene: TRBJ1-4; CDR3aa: ASSQRGGNEKLF
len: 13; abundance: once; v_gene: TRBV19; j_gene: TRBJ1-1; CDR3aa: ASSTGGRVNTEAF
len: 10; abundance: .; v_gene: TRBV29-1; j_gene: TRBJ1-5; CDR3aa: SVGQSNQPQH
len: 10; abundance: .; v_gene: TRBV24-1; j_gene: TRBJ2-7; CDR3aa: ATSEEGDEQY
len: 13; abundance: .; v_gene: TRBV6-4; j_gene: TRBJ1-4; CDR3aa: ASSPTGTGGEKLF
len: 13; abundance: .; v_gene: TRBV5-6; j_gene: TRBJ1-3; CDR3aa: ASSIRQFSGNTIY
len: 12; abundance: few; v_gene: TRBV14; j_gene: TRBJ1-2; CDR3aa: ASSQKSHRGGYT
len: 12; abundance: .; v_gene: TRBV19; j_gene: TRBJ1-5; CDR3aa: ASRGQGQPGPQH
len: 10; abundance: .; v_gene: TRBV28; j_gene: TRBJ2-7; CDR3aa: ASSLHTGEQY
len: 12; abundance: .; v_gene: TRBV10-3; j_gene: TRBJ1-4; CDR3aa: AISGDSYNEKLF
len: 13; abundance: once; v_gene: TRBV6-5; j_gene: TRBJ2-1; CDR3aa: ASRPAGGPGNEQF
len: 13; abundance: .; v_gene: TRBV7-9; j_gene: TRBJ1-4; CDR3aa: ASSPGGTANEKLF
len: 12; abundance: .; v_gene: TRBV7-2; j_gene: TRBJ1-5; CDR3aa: ASSGQATNQPQH
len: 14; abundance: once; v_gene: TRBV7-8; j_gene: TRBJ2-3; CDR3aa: ASSFRTSISTDTQY
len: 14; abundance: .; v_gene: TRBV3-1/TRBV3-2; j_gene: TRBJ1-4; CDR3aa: ASSEAAGRTNEKLF
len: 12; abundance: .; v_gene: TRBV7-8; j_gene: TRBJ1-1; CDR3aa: ASSRSTVNTEAF
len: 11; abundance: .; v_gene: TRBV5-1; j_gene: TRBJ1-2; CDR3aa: ASSAGQGYGYT
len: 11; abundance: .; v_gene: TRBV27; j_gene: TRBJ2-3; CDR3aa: ASSLAGPDTQY
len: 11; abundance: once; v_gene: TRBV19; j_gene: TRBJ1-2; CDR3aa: ASWLTGTYGYT
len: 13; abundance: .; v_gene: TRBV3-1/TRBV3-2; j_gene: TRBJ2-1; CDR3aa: ASREQGARYNEQF
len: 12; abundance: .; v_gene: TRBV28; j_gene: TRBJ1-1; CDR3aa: ASSLEVSRSEAF
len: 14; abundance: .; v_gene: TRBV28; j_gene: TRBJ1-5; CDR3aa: ASSLTTGTGGQPQH